This T cell receptor beta chain was identified in a study of T cell responses to AZD1222 COVID-19 vaccine. The protocol was immunoSEQ multiplex PCR, while the TCRdb copy is restricted to in-frame clones and leaves out a portion. In the table there are about 140,000 clones, less than 95% of which are singletons. The germline V gene has CDR1 MNHNS and CDR2 SASEGT. The CDR3 sequence is 14 residues long. V was clipped by 6 bases and J by 5 bases; unmatched bases: 9. This clone was counted once. The receptor was derived from an adult in good health. This chain joins TRBV6-1 and TRBJ1-1, with 7 bases lining up with TRBD1. The source was peripheral blood, collected on day 0 of AZD1222 vaccination. CDR3 coding DNA: TGTGCCAGCAGCCCCAGGGGGGAAGGGACTGAAGCTTTCTTT. Translating gives CASSPRGEGTEAFF.